The next 9 T cell receptor beta chains were all read from a single sample in a study of blood T cell repertoires in COVID-19. Profiled with immunoSEQ multiplex PCR; TCRdb holds only in-frame clones, not every one. Seen here are roughly 340,000 clones, 80% to 90% observed once, and the top ten hold roughly 0.99%. Sequencing used PBMCs or T cells enriched from blood (not recorded which). The receptor source for this set is a man younger than 35 who had recovered from COVID-19.

The V gene is TRBV7-3, the J gene TRBJ2-1; D perhaps matches TRBD1 (5 bases). This CDR3 region has 14 residues. Germline CDR1 and CDR2: SGHTA and FQGTGA. V lost 2 bases to trimming and J lost 7 bases, with 12 bases between them. The CDR3 is CASSLGPPGNEQFF. The CDR3 DNA reads as TGTGCCAGCAGCTTAGGCCCGCCAGGGAATGAGCAGTTCTTC.

The chain carries TRBV7-2 and TRBJ1-5, with TRBD1 matching over 8 bases. V gave up 5 bases and J gave up 2 bases; unmatched junction bases: 5. Germline V gives CDR1 SGHTA, CDR2 FQGNSA. This CDR3 comprises 15 residues. The CDR3 spells CASSTGGGGNQPQHF. The CDR3, as DNA: TGTGCCAGCAGCACAGGGGGAGGGGGCAATCAGCCCCAGCATTTT.

The sample holds a few counts of this clone. This CDR3 reads CASSVVGQGPYEQYF. CDR3 sequence (DNA): TGTGCCAGCAGTGTGGTGGGACAGGGGCCCTACGAGCAGTACTTC. The chain has TRBV7-2 and TRBJ2-7; 10 nucleotides agree with TRBD1. The CDR3 runs to 15 residues. CDR1 is SGHTA and CDR2 is FQGNSA in the germline V gene. J was trimmed by 2 bases and V by 6 bases; bases with no gene match: 7.

This rearrangement joins TRBV2 to TRBJ2-7, with a weak D call TRBD1 (5 bases). Looked up from germline, CDR1 is SNHLY and CDR2 is FYNNEI. The CDR3 spans 14 residues. V was shortened by 6 bases and J by 2 bases, with 14 bases between the two germline ends. The CDR3 DNA reads as TGTGCCAGCAGCGTCGACAGTATAGCCTACGAGCAGTACTTC. Protein sequence: CASSVDSIAYEQYF. Supplemented by reference TRBV2 and TRBJ2-7, the full variable domain reads EPEVTQTPSHQVTQMGQEVILRCVPISNHLYFYWYRQILGQKVEFLVSFYNNEISEKSEIFDDQFSVERPDGSNFTLKIRSTKLEDSAMYFCASSVDSIAYEQYFGPGTRLTVT.

The rearrangement joins TRBV5-3 to TRBJ1-6, with 7 bases fitting TRBD1. TRBV5-3 is assigned to the ORF class and has an uncertain function. V was pared by 4 bases and J by 6 bases, with 10 bases of the junction left unmatched. CDR3 length equals 16 residues. The CDR3 sequence is CARSPPSSGGNSPLHF. Written as DNA, the CDR3 is TGTGCCAGAAGCCCCCCCTCTTCAGGGGGTAATTCACCCCTCCACTTT.

The chain links TRBV7-6 to TRBJ1-2, with D possibly being TRBD1 (5 bases). The germline V and J ends were trimmed by 5 bases and 8 bases, with 21 bases remaining between them. Per the germline V gene, CDR1 is SGHVS and CDR2 is FNYEAQ. The CDR3 covers 15 residues. CDR3 DNA sequence: TGTGCCAGCAGCCACCTCTGGGGGGGGGAACAGGGCTACACCTTC. Its translation is CASSHLWGGEQGYTF.

The rearrangement joins TRBV7-9 to TRBJ1-5; possibly TRBD1 for D (5 bases). In germline, CDR1 is SEHNR, CDR2 FQNEAQ (reference sequence). This CDR3 has 15 residues. Trimming left V 5 bases short and J 2 bases short, with 13 bases between. CDR3 DNA sequence: TGTGCCAGCAGCCAAAGGGGTTCTGGCAATCAGCCCCAGCATTTT. This encodes CASSQRGSGNQPQHF.

The V gene is TRBV24-1, the J gene TRBJ2-3; maybe TRBD2 (6 bases). V was cut by 3 bases and J by 3 bases, with 12 bases left in between. This CDR3 is built from 15 residues. Germline CDR1 KGHDR, CDR2 SFDVKD. Here the CDR3 reads CATSDTGTSTDTQYF. The CDR3 coding sequence is TGTGCCACCAGTGATACCGGGACTTCAACAGATACGCAGTATTTT.

The chain joins TRBV14 to TRBJ2-1, with a weak D call TRBD1 (6 bases). Germline V gene sequence: CDR1 SGHDN, CDR2 FVKESK. Trimming removed 1 base at V and 4 bases at J, with 11 bases between. The CDR3 totals 15 residues. This CDR3 is CASSQGRGRYNEQFF. The DNA for the CDR3 is TGTGCCAGCAGCCAAGGCAGGGGACGTTACAATGAGCAGTTCTTC. Combining the CDR3 with reference TRBV14 and TRBJ2-1 gives the whole variable domain EAGVTQFPSHSVIEKGQTVTLRCDPISGHDNLYWYRRVMGKEIKFLLHFVKESKQDESGMPNNRFLAERTGGTYSTLKVQPAELEDSGVYFCASSQGRGRYNEQFFGPGTRLTVL.